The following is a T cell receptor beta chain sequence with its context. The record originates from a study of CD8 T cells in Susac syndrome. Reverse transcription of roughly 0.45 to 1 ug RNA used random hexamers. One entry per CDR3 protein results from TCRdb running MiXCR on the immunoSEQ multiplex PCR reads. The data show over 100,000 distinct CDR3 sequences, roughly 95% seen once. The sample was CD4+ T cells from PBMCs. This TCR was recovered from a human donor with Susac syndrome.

CDR3 sequence (DNA): TGTGCCAGCAGTACTAGCGGGAGCTCTTTTCTCGAGCAGTACTTC. It is translated as CASSTSGSSFLEQYF. V is TRBV7-2 and J is TRBJ2-7; 11 bases agree with TRBD2. Trimming took 6 bases from V and 6 from J; bases not matched to a gene: 10. CDR1 SGHTA and CDR2 FQGNSA come from the germline V gene. The CDR3 spans 15 residues.